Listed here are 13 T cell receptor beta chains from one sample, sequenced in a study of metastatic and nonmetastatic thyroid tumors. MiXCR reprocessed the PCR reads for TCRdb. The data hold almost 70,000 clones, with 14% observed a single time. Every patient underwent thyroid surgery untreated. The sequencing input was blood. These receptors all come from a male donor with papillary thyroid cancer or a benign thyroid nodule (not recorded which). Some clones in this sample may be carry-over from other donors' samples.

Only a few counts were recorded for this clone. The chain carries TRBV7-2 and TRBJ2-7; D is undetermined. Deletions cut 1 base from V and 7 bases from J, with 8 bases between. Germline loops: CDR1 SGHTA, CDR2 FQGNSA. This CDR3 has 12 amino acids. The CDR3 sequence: CASSLDMGEQYF. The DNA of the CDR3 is TGTGCCAGCAGCTTAGATATGGGGGAGCAGTACTTC.

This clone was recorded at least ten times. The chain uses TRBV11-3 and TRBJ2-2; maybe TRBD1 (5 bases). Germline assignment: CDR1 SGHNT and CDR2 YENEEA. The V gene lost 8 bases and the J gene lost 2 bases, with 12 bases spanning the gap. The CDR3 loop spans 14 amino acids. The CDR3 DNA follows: TGTGCCAGCGGGGAACAGGATAACACCGGGGAGCTGTTTTTT. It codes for CASGEQDNTGELFF.

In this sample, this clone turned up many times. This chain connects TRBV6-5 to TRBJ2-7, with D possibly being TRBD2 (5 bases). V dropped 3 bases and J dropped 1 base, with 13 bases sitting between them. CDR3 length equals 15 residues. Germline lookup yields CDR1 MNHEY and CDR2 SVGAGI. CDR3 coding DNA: TGTGCCAGCAGTTATGGGAGACACCGATCCTACGAGCAGTACTTC. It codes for CASSYGRHRSYEQYF.

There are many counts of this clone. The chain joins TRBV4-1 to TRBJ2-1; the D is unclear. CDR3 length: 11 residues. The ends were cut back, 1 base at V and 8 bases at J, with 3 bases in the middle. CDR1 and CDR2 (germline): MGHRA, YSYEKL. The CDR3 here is CASSQVDEQFF. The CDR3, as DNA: TGCGCCAGCAGCCAAGTGGATGAGCAGTTCTTC.

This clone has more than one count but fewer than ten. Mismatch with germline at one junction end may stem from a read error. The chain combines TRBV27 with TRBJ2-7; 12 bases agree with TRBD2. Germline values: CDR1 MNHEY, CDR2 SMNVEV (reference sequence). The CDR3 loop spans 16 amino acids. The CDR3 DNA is TGTGCCAGCATTCTTCTAGCGGGAGGGCCCTTATACGAGCATTACTTC. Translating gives CASILLAGGPLYEHYF.

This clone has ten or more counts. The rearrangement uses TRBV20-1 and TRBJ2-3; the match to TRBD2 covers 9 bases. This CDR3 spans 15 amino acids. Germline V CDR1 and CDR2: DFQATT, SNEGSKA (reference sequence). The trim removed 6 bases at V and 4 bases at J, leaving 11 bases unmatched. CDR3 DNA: TGCAGTGCGCACCTCAAGCGGGAGGACCCAGATACGCAGTATTTT. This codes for CSAHLKREDPDTQYF.

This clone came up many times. The chain's CDR3 is CASSLLAGGADTQYF. The CDR3 bases are TGTGCCAGCAGCTTACTAGCGGGTGGAGCAGATACGCAGTATTTT. The chain joins TRBV7-3 to TRBJ2-3; 8 nucleotides align to TRBD2. Germline assignment: CDR1 SGHTA and CDR2 FQGTGA. V shed 2 bases and J 4 bases; nucleotides not matched to a gene: 5. The CDR3 is made up of 15 amino acids.

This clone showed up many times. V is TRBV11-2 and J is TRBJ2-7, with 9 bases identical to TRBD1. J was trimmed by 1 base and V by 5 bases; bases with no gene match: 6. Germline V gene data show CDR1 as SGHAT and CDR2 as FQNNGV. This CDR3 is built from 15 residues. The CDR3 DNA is TGTGCCAGCAGCCCCCGGGACAGGGCTTCCTACGAGCAGTACTTC. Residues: CASSPRDRASYEQYF.

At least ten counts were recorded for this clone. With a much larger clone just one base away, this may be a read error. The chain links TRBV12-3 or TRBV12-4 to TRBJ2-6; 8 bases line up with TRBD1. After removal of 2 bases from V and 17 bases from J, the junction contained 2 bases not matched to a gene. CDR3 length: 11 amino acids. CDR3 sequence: CASSLQGAVTF. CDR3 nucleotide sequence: TGTGCCAGCAGTTTACAGGGGGCAGTGACTTTC.

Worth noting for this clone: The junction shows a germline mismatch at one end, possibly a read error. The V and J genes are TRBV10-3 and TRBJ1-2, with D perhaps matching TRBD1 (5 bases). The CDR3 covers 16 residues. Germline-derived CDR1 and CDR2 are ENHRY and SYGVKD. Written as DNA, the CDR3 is TGTGCCACCCTAACAGGTGGACAACTGAAAGACTATTGCTACACCTTC. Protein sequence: CATLTGGQLKDYCYTF.

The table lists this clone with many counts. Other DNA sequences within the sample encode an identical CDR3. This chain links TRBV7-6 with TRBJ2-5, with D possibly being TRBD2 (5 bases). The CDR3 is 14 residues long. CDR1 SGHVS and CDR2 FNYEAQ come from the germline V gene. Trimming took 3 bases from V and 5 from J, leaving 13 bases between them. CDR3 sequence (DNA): TGTGCCAGCAGCTTCGAGGACTCTGTGGAGACCCAGTACTTC. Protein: CASSFEDSVETQYF.

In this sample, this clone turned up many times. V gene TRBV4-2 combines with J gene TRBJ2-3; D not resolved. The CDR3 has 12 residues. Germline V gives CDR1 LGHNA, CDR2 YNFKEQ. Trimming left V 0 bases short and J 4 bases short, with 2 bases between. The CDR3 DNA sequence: TGTGCCAGCAGCCAAGAGGCAGATACGCAGTATTTT. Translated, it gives CASSQEADTQYF.

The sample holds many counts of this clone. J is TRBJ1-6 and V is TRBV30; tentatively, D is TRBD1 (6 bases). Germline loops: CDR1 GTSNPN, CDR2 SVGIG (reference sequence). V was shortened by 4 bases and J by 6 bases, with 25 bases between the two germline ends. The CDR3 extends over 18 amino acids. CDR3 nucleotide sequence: TGTGCCTGGAATAGACCTGGCCTCAGGGGCGCGGGTAATTCACCCCTCCACTTT. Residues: CAWNRPGLRGAGNSPLHF.